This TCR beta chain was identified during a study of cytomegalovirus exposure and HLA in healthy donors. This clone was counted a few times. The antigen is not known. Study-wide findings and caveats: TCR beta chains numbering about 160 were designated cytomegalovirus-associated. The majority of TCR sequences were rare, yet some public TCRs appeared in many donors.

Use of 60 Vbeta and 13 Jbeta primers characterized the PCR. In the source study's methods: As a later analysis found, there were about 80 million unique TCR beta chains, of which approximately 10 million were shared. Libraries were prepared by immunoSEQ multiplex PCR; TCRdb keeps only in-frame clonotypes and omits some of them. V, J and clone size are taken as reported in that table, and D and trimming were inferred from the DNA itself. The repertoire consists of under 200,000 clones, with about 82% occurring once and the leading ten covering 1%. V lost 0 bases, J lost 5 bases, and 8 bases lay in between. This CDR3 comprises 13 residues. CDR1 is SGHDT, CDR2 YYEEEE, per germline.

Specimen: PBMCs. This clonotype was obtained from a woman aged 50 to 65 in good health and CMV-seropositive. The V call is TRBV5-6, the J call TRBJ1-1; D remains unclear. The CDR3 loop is CASSLGAGTEAFF. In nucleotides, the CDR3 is TGTGCCAGCAGCTTGGGAGCGGGAACTGAAGCTTTCTTT.